This T cell receptor beta chain came from a study of blood T cell repertoires in COVID-19. Study details: COVID-19 samples from acute and convalescent phases originated in the United States, Italy and Spain. PBMCs, B-cell-depleted T cells, or T cells provided the cDNA or gDNA that made up the material.

Germline values: CDR1 SQVTM, CDR2 ANQGSEA. The CDR3 runs 16 residues. V lost 7 bases and J lost 1; bases outside the gene matches: 7. In this sample, this clone turned up a few times. Authors' processing steps: Reference gene primers were amplified, and this amplification served to estimate nucleated cell counts. The table came from immunoSEQ multiplex PCR; TCRdb's copy has only in-frame clones and leaves some out. From that table come the V and J calls and clone size; the DNA was used to work out D and trimming. Here the sample spans more than 250,000 clones, roughly 83% being singletons. The sequence derives from a woman in her forties or fifties with acute or convalescent COVID-19. This chain uses TRBV29-1 with TRBJ2-1; 13 positions agree with TRBD2. What was sequenced was peripheral blood. The CDR3 protein is CSARTSGSSSYNEQFF. CDR3 bases: TGCAGCGCCCGGACTAGCGGGAGTTCATCCTACAATGAGCAGTTCTTC.